This TCR beta chain was captured in a study of vaccination effects on CD4 cells after COVID-19. Viral peptide pool expansion of antigen-specific CD4+ T cells preceded sequencing in the ViraFEST assay. Following culture for around 9 days, CD4+ T cells were isolated. Each participant was given two doses of one vaccine (BNT162b2 or mRNA-1273). The healthy vaccine recipients, who had no prior SARS-CoV-2 infection, showed negative nucleocapsid antibodies. After around 2 million PBMC were placed in each well, they were cultured with 8.5 to 10 IU/ml IL-2 and approximately 10 ug/ml peptides. Cultures had half their medium replaced with IL-2 medium on days 3 and 7. The protocol was immunoSEQ multiplex PCR, while the TCRdb copy is restricted to in-frame clones and leaves out a portion. The sample includes some 23,000 clones, approximately 79% seen only once; the top ten take roughly 9.2%. As to this clone: Its antigen is unidentified.

Study-level findings and limits: Infection- and vaccine-induced clones contracted markedly late after vaccination.

Germline V gives CDR1 WSHSY, CDR2 SAAADI. The CDR3 runs to 13 residues. V dropped 4 bases and J dropped 4 bases, with 11 bases sitting between them. V is TRBV10-2 and J is TRBJ2-7, with D possibly matching TRBD2 (6 bases). Sequencing was performed on CD4+ T cells from PBMCs cultured with HCoV-229E spike peptides, taken after COVID-19 vaccination. The receptor was derived from a human donor who received a COVID-19 vaccine. The DNA of the CDR3 is TGCGCCAGCAGTGGACCGGGAGCTTACGAGCAGTACTTC. As protein: CASSGPGAYEQYF.